Below, one T cell receptor beta chain is given with its context. The data stem from a study of blood T cell repertoires in COVID-19. This table comes from immunoSEQ multiplex PCR, and its TCRdb copy is limited to in-frame clones, with some not included. This sample has some 130,000 clones, with around 84% found just once. The V and J ends lost 5 bases and 1 base, in that order; junction bases with no gene match: 7. CDR3 length: 16 residues. CDR1 is SGHNT, CDR2 YYREEE, per germline (reference sequence). Sequenced input: PBMCs or T cells enriched from blood (not recorded which). The chain recombines TRBV5-4 with TRBJ2-3; TRBD2 aligns across 10 bases. This receptor was identified in a man aged 35 to 55 with acute COVID-19. CDR3 DNA sequence: TGTGCCAGCAGGCCAGTCGGGACTAGCGGCACAGATACGCAGTATTTT. Translated: CASRPVGTSGTDTQYF.